This T cell receptor (beta chain) originates from a study of cytomegalovirus exposure and HLA in healthy donors (dated by TCRdb to 2016 to 2017). With regard to the full study: In an earlier analysis of 550 to 750 of the donors, 250 to 300 Gb of sequence data and approximately 120 million unique TCR beta sequences from about 179 million T cells were reported. An early release covering 550 to 650 HLA-typed donors comprised approximately 300 gigabases of sequencing data and tens of millions of unique TCR sequences. The genetic ancestry cluster associated with self-reported Caucasian donors included 70% to 85% of the 300 to 400 genotyped donors. The study was designed to test whether signatures of past pathogen exposure could be identified by cataloging public T cell receptors. Using immunosequencing, the study profiled T cell repertoires from around 680 subjects and related those repertoires to cytomegalovirus serostatus. Along with the roughly 700-subject first cohort, a separate validation cohort of around 120 different subjects was used. The study combined high-throughput TCR immunosequencing, statistical association of individual TCRs with disease status, and machine learning to predict cytomegalovirus infection status. To study patterns of TCR occurrence, a later analysis re-analyzed previously published TCR beta repertoires from 666 donors and added high-resolution HLA genotyping. Rather than using new phenotypic data, the later analysis identified candidate immune exposures from TCR beta sequences and from how often those sequences occurred across donors. An earlier analysis of some 500 of the donors applied high-throughput TCR beta sequencing to assess whether each TCR beta V gene segment acted as functional or pseudogenic. Alongside the repertoire data, information on donor age, sex, ethnicity and CMV serostatus was compiled. A later genetic analysis took genome-wide SNP genotypes for 398 of the 666 donors and used that subset as a discovery cohort. Every discovery cohort repertoire had been produced on one sequencing platform. HLA typing included class I and class II loci at four-digit resolution. The number of typed donors differed by locus: roughly 629-640 for A, B, C, DRB1 and DQB1; some 540 for DQA1; approximately 600 for DPA1; and around 490 for DPB1. Because of strong linkage in the cohort, roughly five DR-DQ haplotypes were treated as single units for association and clustering. On average, 235,054 unique TCR beta nucleotide sequences were sequenced per donor among about 400 genotyped donors of the cohort, with around 19% of those sequences being non-productive.

The protocol used for the library was the immunoSEQ multiplex PCR assay. The multiplex PCR relied on a mix of 60 forward primers for TCR Vbeta segments and 13 reverse primers for TCR Jbeta segments. Amplification of the CDR3 region of rearranged TCR beta genes was performed with a multiplex PCR assay on genomic DNA. The amplified TCR beta libraries were sequenced on the Illumina HiSeq System as 87-base-pair reads. From the authors' description of their analysis: Across the 500 to 750 repertoires, a later analysis counted 78 million or so unique TCR beta chains, some 11 million of which were shared by at least two donors. Raw reads were error-corrected and collapsed into unique sequences by a nearest-neighbor algorithm in which closely related sequences were merged to remove PCR and sequencing errors. Alignment of CDR3 sequences to IMGT reference sequences was used to assign V, D and J gene segments. Each retained sequence needed at least a six-nucleotide match to both a V gene segment and a J gene segment. Rearrangements were classified as productive when the CDR3 lacked stop codons and remained in frame with V and J, and all other rearrangements were classified as non-productive. CDR3 was defined according to IMGT convention as the region running from the second conserved V-encoded cysteine to the conserved J-encoded phenylalanine. The earlier analysis of fewer than 750 of the donors excluded sequences that lacked an unambiguous match to a single V gene segment. An earlier analysis of several hundred of the donors called V segments functional above 56.7% productive rearrangements and segregating when the between-donor standard deviation exceeded 5%. A statistical classification framework was built to diagnose cytomegalovirus status from the catalog of TCR beta chain sequences. In a later analysis, V and J genes were assigned by comparing TCR nucleotide sequences against IMGT/GENE-DB human TR gene sequences. Using the TCRdist pipeline, a later analysis assigned CDR3 sequences along with most-parsimonious VDJ recombination scenarios. A later analysis defined each TCR beta chain by its CDR3 amino acid sequence plus V-gene family, and excluded reads lacking a unique V-gene family. To address suspected cross-contamination and a sequencing artifact, a later analysis removed roughly 580 highly shared, low-generation-probability nucleotide sequences. In a later analysis, a clonal expansion index was calculated for each public chain from normalized within-repertoire ranks of inferred template counts. In a later analysis, generation probabilities were computed using a VDJ recombination model fitted to out-of-frame rearrangements, and the results were checked against IGoR. A later analysis scored TCR-TCR, TCR-HLA and TCR-CMV co-occurrence with hypergeometric tests, applying a repertoire-size bias correction to TCR pairs. To estimate false discovery rates, a later analysis permuted the HLA or CMV assignments 20 times. In a later analysis, co-occurring TCRs were grouped with DBSCAN, and TCRdist sequence similarity was added when clustering was performed within HLA-allele-positive subsets. Repertoires with fewer than 30,000 or more than 120,000 public chains, plus five repertoires with anomalous nucleotide sharing, were excluded from co-occurrence clustering. Entries here come from immuneACCESS through TCRdb and include only in-frame sequences with V and J called. Some clones fail to appear in such tables; in the studies checked, an unresolved V gene covers under half of the shortfall, and the cause of the remainder is unknown. V, J and clone size reflect that table, while D and trimming were determined from the DNA. The sample table contains 60,000 to 70,000 clones; only one count was recorded for roughly 77% of them. The top ten hold about 4.5% of the sample.

The CDR3 starts with the cysteine, ends with the phenylalanine, and has 13 residues. Only the CDR3 portion is preserved as DNA: 39 bases, with reading frame beginning at the first base. Trimming takes 2 bases from V and 4 bases from J, and the germline ends sit 8 bases apart. The germline V gene sets CDR1 to MDHEN and CDR2 to SYDVKM. The cohort was made up of 500 to 850 healthy bone marrow donors. At the time of sampling, all cohort members were nominally healthy, though unrecorded immune exposures were likely present. The donor tested CMV seronegative, placing the donor among the 352 seronegative members of the cohort. Each donor provided a peripheral blood sample, and peripheral blood mononuclear cells were used for TCR beta sequencing. The Qiagen DNeasy Blood Extraction Kit was used to extract genomic DNA from the blood cell samples. About this clone: Its antigen has not been determined. No base qualities exist here, and no much larger clone lies one base off it.

Points the paper makes about the study in general: In both the original and validation cohorts, the classifier was reported to diagnose cytomegalovirus status with high specificity and sensitivity. A cluster of highly shared sequence variants was judged likely to represent a technical artifact of the sequencing pipeline. Sequencing depth was assumed to be roughly uniform across donors in the presence/absence analyses, though that assumption may not hold. In a later analysis, most CMV-associated TCR beta chains were found to appear HLA-restricted, with HLA associations seemingly driven largely by CMV exposure. According to a later genetic analysis, donors in an Asian-associated ancestry cluster had fewer N-insertions in productive TCRs than the approximately 700-donor mean. When HLA alleles, especially DR and DQ, strongly co-occurred, attributing TCR associations to individual alleles was difficult. In a later analysis, HLA-associated TCR beta chains showed more clonal expansion and lower generation probabilities than non-associated chains that were equally common. In an earlier analysis of some 550 of the donors, most TCR beta V segments were observed in productive rearrangements about 90% or about 30% of the time, broadly matching IMGT annotations. Immune exposure information for the cohort was limited to CMV serostatus. A later analysis found that TCR association rates varied across HLA loci, with DRB1 alleles showing the most associated TCRs and HLA-C alleles the fewest. A total of 164 TCR beta chains were listed by the study as associated with cytomegalovirus. Some IMGT-functional V segments, including TRBV6-2 and TRBV6-3, could not be distinguished by the 87-base-pair reads and were therefore excluded. According to the authors, the approach could potentially be generalized to other disease states and immunological phenotypes. At a false discovery rate of 0.05, a later analysis linked 16,951 TCR beta sequences to specific HLA alleles. A further reported finding was that TCR beta sequences accurately predicted the HLA-A and HLA-B alleles for most subjects in the first cohort. Linkage disequilibrium might explain the correlated functional status among segregating V segments, but an unknown experimental factor could not be excluded. While some public TCRs were present in many individuals, most TCR sequences turned up only very rarely across donors. In vitro tests confirmed that a few of the cytomegalovirus-associated TCR beta chains recognize cytomegalovirus antigens. According to a later analysis, parvovirus B19, influenza, CMV and Epstein-Barr virus appeared linked to several top co-occurrence clusters. In this cohort, only TCR beta chains were sequenced, and detectable features were limited by the absence of alpha or paired-chain data. The earlier analysis of 587 of the donors excluded 15 to 20 rarely observed V segments, including chromosome 9 orphons, because counts were too low. V-gene and J-gene trimming of TCR beta chains was associated with a missense DCLRE1C variant in a later genetic analysis, and the association was replicated in an independent cohort. Because some donors lacked HLA typing at each locus, the association tests relied only on the typed subset.

The chain couples TRBV28 to TRBJ1-2, with no D gene named confidently. The receptor was derived from a woman in her 30s in good health and CMV-seronegative. The material sequenced was PBMCs. The DNA sequence is as follows: TGTGCCAGCAGTTTAACAGCAGGCTATGGCTACACCTTC. This encodes CASSLTAGYGYTF.